This T cell receptor beta chain was captured in a study of blood T cell repertoires in COVID-19. Overall study: Some COVID-19 samples were acute and others convalescent; all came from the United States, Italy and Spain.

As concerns this clone: A read error may account for a junction end that differs from germline. The identical CDR3 is also encoded by other nucleotide sequences in the sample.

The CDR3 is made up of 14 amino acids. Germline loops: CDR1 SQVTM, CDR2 ANQGSEA. Here immunoSEQ multiplex PCR was the method, and the copy in TCRdb shows in-frame clones only, minus some. The sample carries fewer than 300,000 clones, less than 85% recorded once. The receptor was derived from a woman between 18 and 30 years old with acute or convalescent COVID-19. The sample was peripheral blood. V is TRBV29-1 and J is TRBJ2-7; 11 bases align to TRBD2. CDR3 nucleotides: TGCAGCGTGGAAGGGACTAGCGGATCCTACGAGCAGTACTTC. It is translated as CSVEGTSGSYEQYF.